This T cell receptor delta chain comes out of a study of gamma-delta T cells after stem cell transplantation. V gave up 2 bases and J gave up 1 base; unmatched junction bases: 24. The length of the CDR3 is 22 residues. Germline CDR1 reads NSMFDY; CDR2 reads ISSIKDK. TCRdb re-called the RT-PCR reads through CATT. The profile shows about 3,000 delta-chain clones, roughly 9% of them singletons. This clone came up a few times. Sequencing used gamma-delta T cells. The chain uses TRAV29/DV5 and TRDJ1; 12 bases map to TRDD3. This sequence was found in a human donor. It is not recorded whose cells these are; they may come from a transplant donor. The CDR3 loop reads CAARAFRRVPYWGIPLTDKLIF. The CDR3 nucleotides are TGTGCAGCAAGGGCCTTCCGACGGGTCCCCTACTGGGGGATACCCCTCACCGATAAACTCATCTTT.